Below are 10 T cell receptor beta chains sequenced from a single sample in a study of blood T cells in healthy people across ages. Sample-barcoded 5' priming and a J-beta primer mix drove a second PCR of roughly 6 to 12 cycles. From the 5' RACE reads, TCRdb called clonotypes with MiXCR, one entry per CDR3 protein. This table holds over a million distinct CDR3 sequences, 40% to 50% found once. Sequenced sample: blood. These receptors came from a woman aged 55-75 years in good health.

The chain links TRBV18 to TRBJ1-5; no firm D call. CDR1 is KGHSH and CDR2 is LQKENI in the germline V gene. This CDR3 is built from 13 residues. Deletions cut 1 base from V and 2 bases from J, with 3 bases between. CDR3: CASSPLRNQPQHF. Here the CDR3 DNA reads TGTGCCAGCTCACCACTCCGCAATCAGCCCCAGCATTTT. The variable domain in full, with the rest retrieved from reference TRBV18 and TRBJ1-5, is NAGVMQNPRHLVRRRGQEARLRCSPMKGHSHVYWYRQLPEEGLKFMVYLQKENIIDESGMPKERFSAEFPKEGPSILRIQQVVRGDSAAYFCASSPLRNQPQHFGDGTRLSIL.

The V and J genes are TRBV20-1 and TRBJ1-2, with D perhaps matching TRBD1 (5 bases). This CDR3 comprises 12 residues. The V gene lost 3 bases and the J gene lost 5 bases, with 10 bases spanning the gap. The germline gives CDR1 DFQATT, CDR2 SNEGSKA (reference sequence). The CDR3 is CSARNRLYGYTF. The CDR3 DNA reads TGCAGTGCTAGGAACAGGTTGTATGGCTACACCTTC.

CDR3 sequence: CASSLEWRGAGEDTQYF. CDR3 nucleotides: TGTGCCAGCAGTTTAGAATGGCGGGGGGCCGGTGAAGATACGCAGTATTTT. The gene calls are TRBV28 and TRBJ2-3, with 8 nucleotides matching TRBD2. The germline CDR1 and CDR2 sequences are MDHEN and SYDVKM. CDR3 size: 17 residues. V gave up 2 bases and J gave up 5 bases; unmatched junction bases: 12.

V is TRBV25-1 and J is TRBJ1-2; D is unclear. Germline assignment: CDR1 MGHDK and CDR2 SYGVNS. V dropped 4 bases and J dropped 8 bases, with 14 bases sitting between them. This CDR3 has 13 amino acids. The CDR3 sequence is CASSVGRECGYTF. As DNA, the CDR3 is TGTGCCAGCAGTGTGGGGAGAGAATGCGGCTACACCTTC.

The chain employs TRBV7-9 and TRBJ1-1, with TRBD1 as a possible D gene (5 bases). CDR1 is SEHNR and CDR2 is FQNEAQ in the germline V gene (reference sequence). V was clipped by 4 bases and J by 1 base, with 10 bases between them. The CDR3 totals 14 residues. Written as DNA, the CDR3 is TGTGCCAGCAGCTCGACAAGGGGGAACACTGAAGCTTTCTTT. It translates to CASSSTRGNTEAFF.

V and J are TRBV20-1 and TRBJ2-3; 9 bases map to TRBD2. CDR3 length: 16 residues. Trimming at V came to 7 bases and at J to 3 bases, leaving 14 bases not matched to a gene. From germline, CDR1 is DFQATT and CDR2 SNEGSKA (reference sequence). CDR3 sequence reads: CSVQPAGLAGTDTQYF. The CDR3 coding sequence is TGCAGTGTCCAACCGGCGGGACTAGCTGGGACAGATACGCAGTATTTT.

The chain couples TRBV14 to TRBJ1-2, with a possible D match to TRBD1 (6 bases). The length of the CDR3 is 13 residues. CDR1 is SGHDN, CDR2 FVKESK, per germline. The V end was cut by 1 base, the J end by 8 bases, with 11 bases between. The DNA for the CDR3 is TGTGCCAGCAGCCAAGCAGGGGCGGGCGGCTACACCTTC. Translation gives CASSQAGAGGYTF.

This clonotype was recorded once. CDR3 nucleotide sequence: TGTGCCAGCAGTTTAGAGCCTAGCGGGATCCAAGAGACCCAGTACTTC. Its protein product is CASSLEPSGIQETQYF. This chain joins TRBV27 and TRBJ2-5; 9 bases fit TRBD2. The germline V gene has CDR1 MNHEY and CDR2 SMNVEV (reference sequence). There are 16 residues in the CDR3. J was trimmed by 1 base and V by 2 bases; bases with no gene match: 5.

The chain recombines TRBV20-1 with TRBJ2-5, with D tentatively TRBD1 or TRBD2 (5 bases each). The CDR3 consists of 13 residues. The V gene's germline CDR1 is DFQATT and CDR2 SNEGSKA (reference sequence). V was pared by 0 bases and J by 11 bases, with 16 bases between. CDR3 residues: CSARDLGVRGQYF. CDR3 coding DNA: TGCAGTGCTAGAGATTTAGGGGTGCGAGGGCAGTACTTC.

V is TRBV6-6 and J is TRBJ2-4; perhaps TRBD1 as D (6 bases). The germline V gene encodes CDR1 MNHNY and CDR2 SVGAGI (reference sequence). The length of the CDR3 is 13 residues. Trimming removed 6 bases from V and 5 bases from J, with 11 bases in between. CDR3 residues: CASSRGGQNIQYF. CDR3 bases: TGTGCCAGCAGCAGAGGGGGTCAAAACATTCAGTACTTC.